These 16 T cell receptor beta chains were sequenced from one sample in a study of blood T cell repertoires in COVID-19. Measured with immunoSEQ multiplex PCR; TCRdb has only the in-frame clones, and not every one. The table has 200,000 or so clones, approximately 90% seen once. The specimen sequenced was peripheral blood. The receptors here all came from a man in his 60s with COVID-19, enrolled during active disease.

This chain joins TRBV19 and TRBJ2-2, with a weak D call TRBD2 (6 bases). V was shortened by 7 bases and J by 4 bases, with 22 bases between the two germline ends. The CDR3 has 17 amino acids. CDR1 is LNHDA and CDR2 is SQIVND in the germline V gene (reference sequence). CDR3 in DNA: TGTGCCAGTACAAAGTATGGTCAGACTAGGGGCACCGGGGAGCTGTTTTTT. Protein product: CASTKYGQTRGTGELFF.

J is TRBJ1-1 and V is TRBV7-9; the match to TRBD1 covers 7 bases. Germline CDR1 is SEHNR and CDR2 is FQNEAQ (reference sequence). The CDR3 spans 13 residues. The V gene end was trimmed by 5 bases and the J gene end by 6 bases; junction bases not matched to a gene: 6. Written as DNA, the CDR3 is TGTGCCAGCAGCCGGAGGGACAGCCCTGAAGCTTTCTTT. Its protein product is CASSRRDSPEAFF.

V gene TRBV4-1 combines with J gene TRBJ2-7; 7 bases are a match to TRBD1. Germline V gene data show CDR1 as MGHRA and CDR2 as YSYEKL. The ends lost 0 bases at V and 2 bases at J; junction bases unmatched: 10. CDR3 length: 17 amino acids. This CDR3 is CASSQEWVEGATYEQYF. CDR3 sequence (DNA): TGCGCCAGCAGCCAAGAATGGGTAGAGGGGGCCACCTACGAGCAGTACTTC.

CDR3 sequence (DNA): TGCGCCAGCAGCCGAGAGACCACGGGACTCACAAGCTCCTACGAGCAGTACTTC. This translates into CASSRETTGLTSSYEQYF. The chain is built from TRBV4-1 and TRBJ2-7; tentatively, D is TRBD2 (6 bases). CDR1 MGHRA and CDR2 YSYEKL come from the germline V gene. There are 18 residues in the CDR3. The ends were cut back, 4 bases at V and 0 bases at J, with 22 bases in the middle.

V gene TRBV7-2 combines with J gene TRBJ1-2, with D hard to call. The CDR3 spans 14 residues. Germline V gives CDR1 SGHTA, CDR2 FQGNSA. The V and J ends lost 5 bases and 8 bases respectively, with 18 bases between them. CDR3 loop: CASSPRARQGGYTF. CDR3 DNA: TGTGCCAGCAGCCCCCGTGCGAGGCAAGGCGGCTACACCTTC. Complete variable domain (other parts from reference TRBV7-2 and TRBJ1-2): GAGVSQSPSNKVTEKGKDVELRCDPISGHTALYWYRQSLGQGLEFLIYFQGNSAPDKSGLPSDRFSAERTGGSVSTLTIQRTQQEDSAVYLCASSPRARQGGYTFGSGTRLTVV.

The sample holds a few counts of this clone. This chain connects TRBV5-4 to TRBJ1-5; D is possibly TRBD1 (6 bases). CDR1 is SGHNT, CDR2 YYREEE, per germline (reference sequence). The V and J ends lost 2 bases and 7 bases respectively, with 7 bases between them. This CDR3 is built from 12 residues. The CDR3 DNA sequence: TGTGCCAGCAGCTTACAGGGACAGCCCCAGCATTTT. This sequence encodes CASSLQGQPQHF.

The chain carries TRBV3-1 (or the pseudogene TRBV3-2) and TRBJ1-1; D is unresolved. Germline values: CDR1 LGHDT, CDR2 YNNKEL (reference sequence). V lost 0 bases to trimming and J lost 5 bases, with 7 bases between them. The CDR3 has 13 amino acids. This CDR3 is CASSQDLRTEAFF. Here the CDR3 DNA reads TGTGCCAGCAGCCAAGACCTACGGACTGAAGCTTTCTTT.

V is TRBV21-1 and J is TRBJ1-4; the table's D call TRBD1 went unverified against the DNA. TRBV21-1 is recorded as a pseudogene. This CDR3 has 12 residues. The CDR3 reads CASSSTGGKLFF. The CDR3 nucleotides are TGTGCCAGCAGCTCTACAGGGGGCAAACTGTTTTTT.

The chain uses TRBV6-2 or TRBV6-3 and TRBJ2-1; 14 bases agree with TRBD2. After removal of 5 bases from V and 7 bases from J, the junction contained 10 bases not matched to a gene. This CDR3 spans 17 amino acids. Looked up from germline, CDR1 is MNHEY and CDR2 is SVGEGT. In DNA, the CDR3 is TGTGCCAGCAGTAAACCGACTAGCGGGAGGGCCAGGAATGAGCAGTTCTTC. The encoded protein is CASSKPTSGRARNEQFF.

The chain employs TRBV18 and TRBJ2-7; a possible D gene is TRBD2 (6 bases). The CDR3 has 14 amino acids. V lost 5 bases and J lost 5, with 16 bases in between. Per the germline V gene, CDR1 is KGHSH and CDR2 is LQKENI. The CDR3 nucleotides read TGTGCCAGCTCAACCTCGGGACTCCAAGACGAGCAGTACTTC. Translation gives CASSTSGLQDEQYF.

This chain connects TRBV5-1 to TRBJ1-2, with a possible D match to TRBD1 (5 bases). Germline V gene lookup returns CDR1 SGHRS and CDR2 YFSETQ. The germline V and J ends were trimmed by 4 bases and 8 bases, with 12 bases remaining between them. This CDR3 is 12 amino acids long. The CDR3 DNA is TGCGCCAGCAGCCTTCAGGGTGAGGGCTACACCTTC. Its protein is CASSLQGEGYTF. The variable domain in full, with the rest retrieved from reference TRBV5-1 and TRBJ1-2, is KAGVTQTPRYLIKTRGQQVTLSCSPISGHRSVSWYQQTPGQGLQFLFEYFSETQRNKGNFPGRFSGRQFSNSRSEMNVSTLELGDSALYLCASSLQGEGYTFGSGTRLTVV.

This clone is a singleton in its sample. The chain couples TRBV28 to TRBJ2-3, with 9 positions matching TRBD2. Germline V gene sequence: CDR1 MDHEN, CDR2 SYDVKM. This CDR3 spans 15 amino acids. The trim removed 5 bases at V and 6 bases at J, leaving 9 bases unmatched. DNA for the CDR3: TGTGCCAGCAGTCCTCGAGGTAGCGGGAGTGATACGCAGTATTTT. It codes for CASSPRGSGSDTQYF.

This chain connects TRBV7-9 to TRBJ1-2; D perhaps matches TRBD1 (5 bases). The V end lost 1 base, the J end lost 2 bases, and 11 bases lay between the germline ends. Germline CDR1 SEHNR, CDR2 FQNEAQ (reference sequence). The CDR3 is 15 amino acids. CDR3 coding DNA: TGTGCCAGCAGCTTAGATGTGGGGGGGAACTATGGCTACACCTTC. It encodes CASSLDVGGNYGYTF. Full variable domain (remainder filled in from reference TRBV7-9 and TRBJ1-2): DTGVSQNPRHKITKRGQNVTFRCDPISEHNRLYWYRQTLGQGPEFLTYFQNEAQLEKSRLLSDRFSAERPKGSFSTLEIQRTEQGDSAMYLCASSLDVGGNYGYTFGSGTRLTVV.

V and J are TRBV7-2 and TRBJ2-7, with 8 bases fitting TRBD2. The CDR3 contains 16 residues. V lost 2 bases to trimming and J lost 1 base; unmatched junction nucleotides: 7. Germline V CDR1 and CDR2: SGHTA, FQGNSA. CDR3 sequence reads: CASSLSLAVASYEQYF. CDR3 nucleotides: TGTGCCAGCAGCTTATCACTAGCGGTAGCTTCCTACGAGCAGTACTTC.

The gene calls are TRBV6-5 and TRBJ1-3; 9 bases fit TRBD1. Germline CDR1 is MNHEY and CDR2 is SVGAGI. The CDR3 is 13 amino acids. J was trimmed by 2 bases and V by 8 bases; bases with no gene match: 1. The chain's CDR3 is CASWTGAGNTIYF. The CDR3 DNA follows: TGTGCCAGCTGGACAGGGGCTGGAAACACCATATATTTT.

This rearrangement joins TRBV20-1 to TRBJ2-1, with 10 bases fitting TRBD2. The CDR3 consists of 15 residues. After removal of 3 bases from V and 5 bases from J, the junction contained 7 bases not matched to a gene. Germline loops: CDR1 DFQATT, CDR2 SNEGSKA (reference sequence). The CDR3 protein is CSASRAGGPNNEQFF. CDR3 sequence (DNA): TGCAGTGCTAGTAGAGCGGGAGGGCCAAACAATGAGCAGTTCTTC.